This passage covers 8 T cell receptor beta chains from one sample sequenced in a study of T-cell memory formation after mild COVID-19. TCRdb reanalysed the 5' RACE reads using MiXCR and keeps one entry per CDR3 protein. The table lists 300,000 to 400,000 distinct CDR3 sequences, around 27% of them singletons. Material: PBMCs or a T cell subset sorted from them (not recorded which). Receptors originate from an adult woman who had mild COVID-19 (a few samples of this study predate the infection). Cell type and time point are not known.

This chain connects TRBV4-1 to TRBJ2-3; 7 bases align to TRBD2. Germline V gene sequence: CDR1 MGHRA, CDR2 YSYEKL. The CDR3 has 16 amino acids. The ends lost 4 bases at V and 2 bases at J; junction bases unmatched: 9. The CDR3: CASSPGLSGITDTQYF. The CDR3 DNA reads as TGCGCCAGCAGCCCGGGACTAAGCGGCATCACAGATACGCAGTATTTT.

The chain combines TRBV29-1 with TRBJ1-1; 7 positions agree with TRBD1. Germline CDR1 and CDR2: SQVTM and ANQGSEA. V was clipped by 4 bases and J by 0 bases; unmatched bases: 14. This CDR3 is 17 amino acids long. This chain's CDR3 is CSVVATGLGTMNTEAFF. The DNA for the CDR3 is TGCAGCGTTGTAGCGACAGGGTTGGGAACAATGAACACTGAAGCTTTCTTT.

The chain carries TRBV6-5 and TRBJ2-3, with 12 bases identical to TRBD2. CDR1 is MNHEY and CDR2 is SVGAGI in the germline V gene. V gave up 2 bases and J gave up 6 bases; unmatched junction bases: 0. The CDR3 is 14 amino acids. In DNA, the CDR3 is TGTGCCAGCAGTTACGGACTAGCGGGGGATACGCAGTATTTT. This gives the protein CASSYGLAGDTQYF.

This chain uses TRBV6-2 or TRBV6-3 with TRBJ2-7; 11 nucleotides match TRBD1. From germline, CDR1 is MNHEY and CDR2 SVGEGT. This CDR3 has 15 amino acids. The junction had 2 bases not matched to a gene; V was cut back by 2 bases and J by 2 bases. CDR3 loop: CASSYKGQGAYEQYF. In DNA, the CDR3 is TGTGCCAGCAGTTACAAGGGACAGGGGGCCTACGAGCAGTACTTC.

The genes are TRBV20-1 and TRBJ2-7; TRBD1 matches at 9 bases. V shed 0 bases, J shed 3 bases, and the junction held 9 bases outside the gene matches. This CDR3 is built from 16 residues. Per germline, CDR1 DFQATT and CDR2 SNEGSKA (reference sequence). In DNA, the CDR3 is TGCAGTGCTAGAGACCCAGGAGGGACAGGGAGCTACGAGCAGTACTTC. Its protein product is CSARDPGGTGSYEQYF.

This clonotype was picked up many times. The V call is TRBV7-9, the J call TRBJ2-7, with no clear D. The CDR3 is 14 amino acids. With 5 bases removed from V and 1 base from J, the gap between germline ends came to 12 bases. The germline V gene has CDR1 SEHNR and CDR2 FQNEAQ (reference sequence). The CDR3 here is CASSRRPESYEQYF. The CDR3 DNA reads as TGTGCCAGCAGCCGCCGGCCGGAATCCTACGAGCAGTACTTC.

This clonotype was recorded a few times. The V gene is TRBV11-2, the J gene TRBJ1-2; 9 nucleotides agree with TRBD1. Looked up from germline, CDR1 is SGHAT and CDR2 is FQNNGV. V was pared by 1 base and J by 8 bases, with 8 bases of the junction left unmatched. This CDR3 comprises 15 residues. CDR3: CASSLVPLTGGGYTF. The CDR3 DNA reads TGTGCCAGCAGCTTAGTACCGCTTACAGGGGGCGGCTACACCTTC.

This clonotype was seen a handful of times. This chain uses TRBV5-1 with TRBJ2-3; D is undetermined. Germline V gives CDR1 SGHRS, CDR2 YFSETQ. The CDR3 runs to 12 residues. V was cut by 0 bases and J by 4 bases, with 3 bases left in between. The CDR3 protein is CASSLEADTQYF. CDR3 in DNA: TGCGCCAGCAGCTTGGAAGCAGATACGCAGTATTTT.